Listed below are T cell receptor beta chains from one sample, sequenced in a study of blood T cells in healthy people across ages. MiXCR, run by TCRdb on the 5' RACE reads, gives a single entry per CDR3 protein. The sample has 1.2 million to 1.5 million distinct CDR3 sequences, approximately 59% seen once; the top ten hold 5% to 7%. The sequencing input was blood. The receptor set was obtained from a man between 18 and 29 years old in good health. The conserved cysteine and the conserved F or W are not part of the CDR3 here. Each record gives: V gene, clone size, D gene, J gene, CDR3 protein. D genes are given only for firm matches. The size of a clone is reported for some rows only, either as once, few or many, or as a class for expanded clones.

TRBV12-3/TRBV12-4	once	NA	TRBJ2-7	ASSPPWGRPYEQY
TRBV10-3	NA	NA	TRBJ2-3	AISPKGGTSTDTQY
TRBV6-2/TRBV6-3	few	NA	TRBJ1-5	ASGRGKAQPQH
TRBV2	NA	NA	TRBJ2-1	ASSEQGIDTQF
TRBV6-1	NA	TRBD1	TRBJ1-1	ASPNRGRTEAF
TRBV5-1	few	TRBD2	TRBJ2-7	ASSLRGEGTYEQY
TRBV12-3/TRBV12-4	once	TRBD2	TRBJ2-3	ASRGGVNGDTQY
TRBV29-1	once	NA	TRBJ2-1	SVAKGYNEQF
TRBV10-1	NA	TRBD2	TRBJ2-3	ASSDPGLAGDTQY
TRBV7-7	NA	NA	TRBJ2-7	ASSHTPGDYEQY
TRBV3-1	NA	NA	TRBJ1-6	ASSQGLGNSPLH
TRBV6-1	NA	NA	TRBJ2-5	ASIDLEGPRGETQY
TRBV25-1	NA	TRBD1	TRBJ1-1	ASSEGQIMNTEAF
TRBV15	few	NA	TRBJ2-5	ATSRDRGREETQY
TRBV18	NA	NA	TRBJ1-5	ASSPGSTQPQH
TRBV5-1	many	NA	TRBJ2-1	ASSLDRLGTSRMNEQF
TRBV5-6	NA	TRBD2	TRBJ2-1	ASSLWGLGSYNEQF
TRBV4-1	few	TRBD1	TRBJ2-6	ASSRIKGQVDSGANVLT
TRBV20-1	NA	NA	TRBJ1-2	SARVTVDGYT
TRBV6-2/TRBV6-3	few	TRBD1	TRBJ2-7	ASKTTGGSYEQY
TRBV4-3	NA	NA	TRBJ2-2	ASSQDEMVLNTGELF
TRBV20-1	NA	NA	TRBJ2-7	SASGDTSYEQY
TRBV6-6	NA	NA	TRBJ1-1	ASSYRPGANTEAF
TRBV6-1	NA	NA	TRBJ1-2	ASSEARGRNYGYT
TRBV28	NA	NA	TRBJ1-2	ASSSQNYGYT
TRBV3-1	NA	NA	TRBJ2-5	ASSQSPPGQETQY
TRBV20-1	NA	TRBD1	TRBJ2-5	SARALWIRTGYWETQY
TRBV7-8	once	NA	TRBJ2-7	ASSLVVTSYEQY
TRBV12-3/TRBV12-4	few	TRBD2	TRBJ2-1	ASSSRLAGDSYNEQF
TRBV20-1	NA	TRBD2	TRBJ2-1	SAISGLAGDRQF
TRBV7-8	NA	NA	TRBJ1-1	ASILFEGSTEAF
TRBV7-9	NA	NA	NA	ASSLGTKYEQY
TRBV5-1	NA	TRBD1	TRBJ2-1	ASSYRDRGNNEQF
TRBV4-1	NA	NA	TRBJ1-5	ASSQRSVADQPQH
TRBV6-5	once	NA	TRBJ2-7	ATEPRFSSYEQY
TRBV29-1	NA	TRBD1	TRBJ2-3	SVDGTGTDTQY
TRBV6-5	NA	NA	TRBJ1-6	ASSYSGLSYNSPLH
TRBV25-1	NA	TRBD1	TRBJ2-3	ASSEYPGTGDTDTQY
TRBV9	few	TRBD1	TRBJ1-1	ASSYGTVDTEAF
TRBV7-2	few	NA	TRBJ1-2	ASSLALSGYGYT
TRBV29-1	NA	NA	TRBJ2-6	SVVRAGANVLT
TRBV29-1	NA	NA	TRBJ2-2	SVEGGDGELF
TRBV20-1	NA	NA	TRBJ2-5	SARDPGSSVSKQY
TRBV6-2/TRBV6-3	few	TRBD1	TRBJ2-7	ASSSPGQGAFLYEQY
TRBV10-3	NA	NA	TRBJ2-3	AISEASTDTQY
TRBV15	NA	NA	TRBJ2-7	ATSGSQNSSSYEQY
TRBV2	few	NA	TRBJ2-4	ASSGFLVAKNIQY
TRBV6-1	NA	NA	TRBJ2-6	ASSRAPRSSGANVLT